Shown below are 29 T cell receptor beta chains from a single sample sequenced in a study of blood T cell repertoires in COVID-19. The protocol was immunoSEQ multiplex PCR, while the TCRdb copy is restricted to in-frame clones and leaves out a portion. This sample carries approximately 97,000 clones, 70% to 90% of them seen once, and the ten largest clones take approximately 2%. Sequenced sample: peripheral blood. All receptors come from a man aged 50 to 60 with active COVID-19.

This CDR3 reads CASSETGIRNIQYF. In DNA, the CDR3 is TGTGCCAGCAGTGAAACAGGTATTAGGAACATTCAGTACTTC. The rearrangement links TRBV25-1 to TRBJ2-4; perhaps TRBD1 as D (5 bases). V lost 2 bases and J 7 bases, leaving 12 bases between the germline ends. Germline CDR1 is MGHDK and CDR2 is SYGVNS. The CDR3 sequence is 14 residues long.

The chain is built from TRBV11-2 and TRBJ1-5, with D possibly being TRBD1 (5 bases). The CDR3 has 14 amino acids. V lost 3 bases and J 6 bases, leaving 12 bases between the germline ends. The V gene's germline CDR1 is SGHAT and CDR2 FQNNGV. The CDR3 here is CASSFGGVGQPQHF. DNA for the CDR3: TGTGCCAGCAGCTTTGGAGGGGTGGGTCAGCCCCAGCATTTT.

The V call is TRBV12-3 or TRBV12-4, the J call TRBJ2-1; D may be TRBD1 (6 bases). The V end lost 4 bases, the J end lost 4 bases, and 8 bases lay between the germline ends. The CDR3 has 13 residues. CDR3 region: CASSSGQYNEQFF. CDR3 DNA: TGTGCCAGCAGTTCCGGACAGTACAATGAGCAGTTCTTC.

The genes are TRBV19 and TRBJ1-2, with a possible D match to TRBD1 (5 bases). Germline values: CDR1 LNHDA, CDR2 SQIVND (reference sequence). This CDR3 has 13 residues. V lost 9 bases, J lost 1 base, and 12 bases lay in between. DNA of the CDR3: TGTGCCAGCGGCAGGGCGAATAACTATGGCTACACCTTC. This encodes CASGRANNYGYTF.

The rearrangement joins TRBV5-1 to TRBJ2-4, with 8 bases that match TRBD2. The CDR3 consists of 14 residues. Looked up from germline, CDR1 is SGHRS and CDR2 is YFSETQ. V dropped 0 bases and J dropped 8; count of bases not matched to a gene: 4. CDR3 region: CASSLVAGSYIQYF. The CDR3 DNA reads as TGCGCCAGCAGCTTGGTAGCGGGGTCATACATTCAGTACTTC.

This clone appeared a single time. CDR3 bases: TGCGCCAGCAGCCACGGGACAGCGGCCACCGGGGAGCTGTTTTTT. Translated, it gives CASSHGTAATGELFF. The chain uses TRBV5-1 and TRBJ2-2, with 7 nucleotides matching TRBD1. The CDR3 length is 15 residues. Losses at the gene ends were 4 bases for V and 4 bases for J; bases not matched to a gene: 7. Germline CDR1 and CDR2: SGHRS and YFSETQ.

Only one count was recorded for this clone. The chain couples TRBV6-2 or TRBV6-3 to TRBJ2-7; D may be TRBD1 (5 bases). Trimming took off 6 bases at V and 2 bases at J, with 11 bases between the two ends. The germline CDR1 and CDR2 sequences are MNHEY and SVGEGT. The CDR3 runs to 13 residues. The CDR3 coding sequence is TGTGCCAGCAGCTGGGGCACCGCCTACGAGCAGTACTTC. Amino acid sequence: CASSWGTAYEQYF.

This clone came up a few times. The V call is TRBV5-1, the J call TRBJ2-4, with TRBD2 identical over 7 bases. The CDR3 is 12 amino acids. CDR1 SGHRS and CDR2 YFSETQ come from the germline V gene. Losses at the gene ends were 3 bases for V and 8 bases for J; bases not matched to a gene: 2. CDR3 protein: CASSSRGDIQYF. For the CDR3, the DNA is TGCGCCAGCAGCTCCCGGGGGGACATTCAGTACTTC.

The V and J genes are TRBV7-9 and TRBJ1-2; 8 bases match TRBD1. V shed 5 bases, J shed 8 bases, and the junction held 10 bases outside the gene matches. CDR1 and CDR2 (germline): SEHNR, FQNEAQ (reference sequence). The CDR3 covers 14 residues. In nucleotides, the CDR3 is TGTGCCAGCAGCCCCAGACAGGGGCCAGGGGGCTACACCTTC. Translated, it gives CASSPRQGPGGYTF.

The rearrangement joins TRBV4-1 to TRBJ1-4; D is possibly TRBD1 (6 bases). Germline V lookup: CDR1 MGHRA, CDR2 YSYEKL. V was pared by 4 bases and J by 6 bases, with 15 bases between. This CDR3 comprises 15 residues. In DNA, the CDR3 is TGCGCCAGCAGCCGGGGGGGCAGAAAGGATGAAAAACTGTTTTTT. Translating gives CASSRGGRKDEKLFF.

For the CDR3, the DNA is TGTGCCAGCAGCTCCGGTGTTACAGGGCTCACTGAAGCTTTCTTT. This sequence encodes CASSSGVTGLTEAFF. The V call is TRBV5-4, the J call TRBJ1-1; tentatively, D is TRBD1 (6 bases). This CDR3 comprises 15 residues. With 3 bases removed from V and 4 bases from J, the gap between germline ends came to 16 bases. CDR1 and CDR2 from the germline V gene are SGHNT and YYREEE (reference sequence).

CDR3 DNA sequence: TGTGCCAGCAGTTTAGGTCCCATGTTGTTCTTT. Amino acids: CASSLGPMLFF. The chain combines TRBV12-3 or TRBV12-4 with TRBJ1-1, with unresolved D. V shed 1 base and J shed 14 bases, with 11 bases lying between them. There are 11 residues in the CDR3.

The chain combines TRBV18 with TRBJ1-5, with D unresolved. Trimming stripped 3 bases from V and 4 bases from J, with 7 bases between. Germline CDR1 KGHSH, CDR2 LQKENI. This CDR3 contains 13 residues. The CDR3 protein is CASSPGNNQPQHF. CDR3 DNA: TGTGCCAGCTCACCGGGCAATAATCAGCCCCAGCATTTT.

This clone was observed a single time. The chain joins TRBV25-1 to TRBJ1-2, with TRBD1 identical over 7 bases. Germline V CDR1 and CDR2: MGHDK, SYGVNS. The CDR3 extends over 11 amino acids. Trimming removed 5 bases from V and 8 bases from J; junction bases left unmatched: 2. The CDR3 loop reads CASSRQGGYTF. As DNA, the CDR3 is TGTGCCAGCAGTCGACAGGGAGGCTACACCTTC.

V is TRBV11-2 and J is TRBJ2-3; TRBD2 matches 7 bases. The CDR3 covers 14 residues. The trim removed 5 bases at V and 4 bases at J, leaving 6 bases unmatched. Germline V gene data show CDR1 as SGHAT and CDR2 as FQNNGV. CDR3 nucleotides: TGTGCCAGCAGCCTTTCGGGGGGTGCAGATACGCAGTATTTT. It yields the protein CASSLSGGADTQYF.

The chain combines TRBV30 with TRBJ2-7; TRBD2 is a possible D gene (7 bases). With 1 base removed from V and 5 bases from J, the gap between germline ends came to 21 bases. The CDR3 consists of 16 residues. Germline CDR1 GTSNPN, CDR2 SVGIG (reference sequence). The CDR3 region has the DNA TGTGCCTGGAGTGACCCCCGTGGCCGGGGGGCCCACGAGCAGTACTTC. This sequence encodes CAWSDPRGRGAHEQYF.

The chain recombines TRBV24-1 with TRBJ2-1; no reliable D call. The CDR3 covers 14 residues. The V end was cut by 4 bases, the J end by 9 bases, with 15 bases between. Germline V gives CDR1 KGHDR, CDR2 SFDVKD. The CDR3 DNA reads TGTGCCACCAGTGACTCTGGGCAACGAGTTGAGCAGTTCTTC. Residues: CATSDSGQRVEQFF.

J is TRBJ2-5 and V is TRBV6-5; the D gene is possibly TRBD1 (6 bases). Per germline, CDR1 MNHEY and CDR2 SVGAGI. The V end lost 7 bases, the J end lost 1 base, and 13 bases lay between the germline ends. This CDR3 is 14 amino acids long. The CDR3 region is CASTPGHLQETQYF. Here the CDR3 DNA reads TGTGCCAGCACCCCGGGACATCTCCAAGAGACCCAGTACTTC.

This chain uses TRBV5-1 with TRBJ2-5; 10 nucleotides match TRBD2. The germline gives CDR1 SGHRS, CDR2 YFSETQ. CDR3 length: 18 residues. Trimming took 1 base from V and 4 from J; bases not matched to a gene: 13. The CDR3 region is CASSLSTSGYGRGETQYF. Written as DNA, the CDR3 is TGCGCCAGCAGCTTGTCGACTAGCGGGTACGGGAGGGGAGAGACCCAGTACTTC. Looking up the rest from reference TRBV5-1 and TRBJ2-5 gives the full variable domain: KAGVTQTPRYLIKTRGQQVTLSCSPISGHRSVSWYQQTPGQGLQFLFEYFSETQRNKGNFPGRFSGRQFSNSRSEMNVSTLELGDSALYLCASSLSTSGYGRGETQYFGPGTRLLVL.

The chain joins TRBV5-5 to TRBJ2-3; weak D call: TRBD2 (6 bases). CDR3 length: 14 amino acids. CDR1 and CDR2 from the germline V gene are SGHKS and YYEKEE (reference sequence). Trimming shortened V by 1 base and J by 5 bases, and 11 bases separated the two germline ends. In DNA form, the CDR3 reads TGTGCCAGCAGCTTGACTAGCCAGGGAGATACGCAGTATTTT. Its translation: CASSLTSQGDTQYF. The entire variable domain, with the rest obtained from reference TRBV5-5 and TRBJ2-3, is as follows: DAGVTQSPTHLIKTRGQQVTLRCSPISGHKSVSWYQQVLGQGPQFIFQYYEKEERGRGNFPDRFSARQFPNYSSELNVNALLLGDSALYLCASSLTSQGDTQYFGPGTRLTVL.

This chain joins TRBV5-1 and TRBJ2-3, with 7 nucleotides matching TRBD2. Trimming took 4 bases from V and 14 from J; bases not matched to a gene: 10. This CDR3 is built from 12 residues. CDR1 is SGHRS, CDR2 YFSETQ, per germline. CDR3 DNA sequence: TGCGCCAGCAGCCACCGGGACTACCAATTGTATTTT. It encodes CASSHRDYQLYF.

This clone was observed a handful of times. The rearrangement uses TRBV7-9 and TRBJ2-3; 7 positions agree with TRBD1. Germline trimming cut 3 bases from V and 0 bases from J; bases unmatched to any gene: 9. The V gene's germline CDR1 is SEHNR and CDR2 FQNEAQ (reference sequence). The CDR3 is 17 residues long. For the CDR3, the DNA is TGTGCCAGCAGCTTTAAGGGACAGATAAGTAGCACAGATACGCAGTATTTT. Protein: CASSFKGQISSTDTQYF.

The chain carries TRBV5-1 and TRBJ1-4; TRBD1 matches 8 bases. V gave up 4 bases and J gave up 1 base; unmatched junction bases: 3. The CDR3 is 15 amino acids. CDR1 SGHRS and CDR2 YFSETQ come from the germline V gene. The CDR3 here is CASSRGTGTNEKLFF. The CDR3 DNA sequence: TGCGCCAGCAGCCGAGGGACAGGAACTAATGAAAAACTGTTTTTT.

The chain employs TRBV5-8 and TRBJ2-4, with 12 bases identical to TRBD1. The germline V gene has CDR1 SGHTS and CDR2 YDEGEE. V dropped 6 bases and J dropped 5; count of bases not matched to a gene: 9. There are 16 residues in the CDR3. The DNA of the CDR3 is TGTGCCAGCAAAAGGGGACAGGGGGCGCCGGAAAACATTCAGTACTTC. This translates into CASKRGQGAPENIQYF.

V is TRBV9 and J is TRBJ2-5; TRBD2 matches 12 bases. Trimming removed 0 bases from V and 5 bases from J; junction bases left unmatched: 8. Germline CDR1 is SGDLS and CDR2 is YYNGEE. The CDR3 contains 17 residues. The CDR3 reads CASSVEPSGGAGETQYF. In DNA form, the CDR3 reads TGTGCCAGCAGCGTAGAACCTAGCGGGGGGGCCGGGGAGACCCAGTACTTC. The full variable domain, completed using reference TRBV9 and TRBJ2-5, is DSGVTQTPKHLITATGQRVTLRCSPRSGDLSVYWYQQSLDQGLQFLIQYYNGEERAKGNILERFSAQQFPDLHSELNLSSLELGDSALYFCASSVEPSGGAGETQYFGPGTRLLVL.

The chain carries TRBV7-2 and TRBJ1-1, with no clear D. The CDR3 totals 13 residues. Germline V gives CDR1 SGHTA, CDR2 FQGNSA. Trimming removed 3 bases from V and 4 bases from J, with 9 bases in between. DNA of the CDR3: TGTGCCAGCAGCTTTAGCCCCGCCACTGAAGCTTTCTTT. It encodes CASSFSPATEAFF.

The chain links TRBV5-1 to TRBJ2-7, with TRBD2 identical over 10 bases. Trimming at V came to 3 bases and at J to 0 bases, leaving 9 bases not matched to a gene. Germline V CDR1 and CDR2: SGHRS, YFSETQ. This CDR3 region has 17 residues. In DNA, the CDR3 is TGCGCCAGCAGCTCAAGGTTAGCGGGGGGATTCTCCTACGAGCAGTACTTC. Its translation: CASSSRLAGGFSYEQYF.

This clone showed up just once. V and J are TRBV6-5 and TRBJ1-2, with 9 bases identical to TRBD1. V shed 6 bases, J shed 7 bases, and the junction held 9 bases outside the gene matches. The CDR3 consists of 14 residues. Germline-derived CDR1 and CDR2 are MNHEY and SVGAGI. CDR3 sequence (DNA): TGTGCCAGCAGGGCCGGGACAGGGATGTTTGGCTACACCTTC. Amino acids: CASRAGTGMFGYTF.

This sequence joins TRBV5-4 and TRBJ2-1, with TRBD2 identical over 7 bases. CDR1 is SGHNT and CDR2 is YYREEE in the germline V gene (reference sequence). The trim removed 0 bases at V and 6 bases at J, leaving 6 bases unmatched. CDR3 length: 15 amino acids. Written as DNA, the CDR3 is TGTGCCAGCAGCTTGGACGGGGGGAGGGGCAATGAGCAGTTCTTC. It translates to CASSLDGGRGNEQFF.